This TCR beta chain is from a study of long-term antiretroviral therapy in people with HIV. At minimum, one pre-ART and two post-ART PBMC samples were obtained from each donor. Each participant with HIV received care in the United States. Remarks on this clone: Its target is not known.

Study-wide results and caveats: HIV repertoires had narrower CDR3 length ranges than controls.

At the survey level, the v3.0 immunoSEQ assay was run. The protocol was immunoSEQ multiplex PCR, while the TCRdb copy is restricted to in-frame clones and leaves out a portion. The repertoire includes some 28,000 clones, about 77% of them detected once, and approximately 8.5% sits in the top ten. Sequenced here: unsorted PBMCs, sampled 1.5 years before starting antiretroviral therapy. This TCR derives from a young man with HIV.

The CDR3 DNA is TGTGCCAGCAGCCCGGGCAGGGGATATTCACCCCTCCACTTT. This translates into CASSPGRGYSPLHF. The chain links TRBV14 to TRBJ1-6; possible D gene TRBD1, 6 bases. This CDR3 has 14 residues. V lost 4 bases, J lost 8 bases, and 12 bases lay in between. CDR1 is SGHDN and CDR2 is FVKESK in the germline V gene.